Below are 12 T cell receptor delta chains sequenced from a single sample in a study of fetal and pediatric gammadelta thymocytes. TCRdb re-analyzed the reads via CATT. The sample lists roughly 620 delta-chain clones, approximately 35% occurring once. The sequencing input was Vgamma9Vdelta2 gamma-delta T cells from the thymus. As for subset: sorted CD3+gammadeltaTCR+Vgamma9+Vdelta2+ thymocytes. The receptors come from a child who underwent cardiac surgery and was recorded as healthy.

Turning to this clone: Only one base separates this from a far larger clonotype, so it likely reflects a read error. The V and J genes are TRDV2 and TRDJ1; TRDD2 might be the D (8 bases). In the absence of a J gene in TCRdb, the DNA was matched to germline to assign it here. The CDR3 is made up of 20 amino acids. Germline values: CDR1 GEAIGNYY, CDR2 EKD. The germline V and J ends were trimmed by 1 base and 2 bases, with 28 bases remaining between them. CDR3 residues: CACDTCLPIRTGAPTDKLIF. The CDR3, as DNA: TGTGCCTGTGACACGTGCCTTCCTATTCGCACTGGGGCCCCAACCGATAAACTCATCTTT.

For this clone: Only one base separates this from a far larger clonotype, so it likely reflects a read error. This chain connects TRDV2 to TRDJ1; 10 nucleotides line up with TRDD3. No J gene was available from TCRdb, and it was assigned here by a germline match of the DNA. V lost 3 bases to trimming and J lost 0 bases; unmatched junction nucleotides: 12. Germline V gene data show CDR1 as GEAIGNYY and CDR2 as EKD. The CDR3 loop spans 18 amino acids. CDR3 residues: CACDAGFATGGYTDKLIF. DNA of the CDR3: TGTGCCTGTGACGCCGGCTTCGCGACTGGGGGATACACCGATAAACTCATCTTT.

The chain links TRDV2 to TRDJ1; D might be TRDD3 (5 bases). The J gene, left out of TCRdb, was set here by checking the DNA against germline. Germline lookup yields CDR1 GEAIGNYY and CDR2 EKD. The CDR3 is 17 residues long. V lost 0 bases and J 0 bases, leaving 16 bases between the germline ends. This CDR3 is CACDTGDKPNDTDKLIF. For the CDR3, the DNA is TGTGCCTGTGACACCGGGGACAAACCTAACGACACCGATAAACTCATCTTT.

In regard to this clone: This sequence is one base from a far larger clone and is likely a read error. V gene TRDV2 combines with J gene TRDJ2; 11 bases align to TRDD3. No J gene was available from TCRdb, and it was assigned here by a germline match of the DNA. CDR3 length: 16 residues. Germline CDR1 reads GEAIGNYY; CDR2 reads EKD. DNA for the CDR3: TGTGCCTTTGACTTCCTGGGGGATACCTTGACAGCACAACTCTTCTTT. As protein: CAFDFLGDTLTAQLFF.

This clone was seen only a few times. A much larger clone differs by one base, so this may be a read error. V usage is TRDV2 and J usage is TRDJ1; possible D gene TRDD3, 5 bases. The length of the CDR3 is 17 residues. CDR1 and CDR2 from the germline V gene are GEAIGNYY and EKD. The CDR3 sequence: CACDTRKSGVHTDKRIF. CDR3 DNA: TGTGCCTGTGACACGCGAAAATCGGGGGTCCACACCGATAAACGCATCTTT.

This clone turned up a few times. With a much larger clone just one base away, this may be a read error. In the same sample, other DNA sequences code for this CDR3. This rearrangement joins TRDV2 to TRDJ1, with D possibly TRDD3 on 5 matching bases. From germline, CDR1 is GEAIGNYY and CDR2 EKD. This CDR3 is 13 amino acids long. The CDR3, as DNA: TGTGCCTGGGGATGCAAGTACACCGATAAACTTATCTTT. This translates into CAWGCKYTDKLIF.

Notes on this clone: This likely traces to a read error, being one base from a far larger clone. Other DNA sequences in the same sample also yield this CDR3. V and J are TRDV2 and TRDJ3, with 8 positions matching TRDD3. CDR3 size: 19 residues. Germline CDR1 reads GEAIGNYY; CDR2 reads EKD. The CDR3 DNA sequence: TGTGCCTGTGACACGGCTGGGGGAGCCAGCTCCTGGGACACCAGACAGATGTTTTTC. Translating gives CACDTAGGASSWDTRQMFF.

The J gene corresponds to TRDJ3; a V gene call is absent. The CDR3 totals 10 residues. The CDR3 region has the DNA TGCTCCGGGGACACCCGACAGATGTTTTTC. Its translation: CSGDTRQMFF.

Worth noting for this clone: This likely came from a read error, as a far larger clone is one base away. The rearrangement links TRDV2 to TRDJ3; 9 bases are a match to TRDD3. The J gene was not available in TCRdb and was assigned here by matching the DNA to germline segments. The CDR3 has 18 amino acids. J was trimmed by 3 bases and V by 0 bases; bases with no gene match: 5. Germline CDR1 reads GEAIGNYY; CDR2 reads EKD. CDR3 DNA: TGTGCCTGTGACACCGTACTGGGGGACTACTGGGACACCCGACAGATGTTTTTC. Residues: CACDTVLGDYWDTRQMFF.

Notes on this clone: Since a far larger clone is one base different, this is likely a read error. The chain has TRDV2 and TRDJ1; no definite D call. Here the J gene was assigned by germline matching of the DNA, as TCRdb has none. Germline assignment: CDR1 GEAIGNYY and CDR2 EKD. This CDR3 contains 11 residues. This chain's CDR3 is CACADTVKLIF. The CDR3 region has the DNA TGTGCCTGTGCTGACACCGTTAAACTCATCTTT.

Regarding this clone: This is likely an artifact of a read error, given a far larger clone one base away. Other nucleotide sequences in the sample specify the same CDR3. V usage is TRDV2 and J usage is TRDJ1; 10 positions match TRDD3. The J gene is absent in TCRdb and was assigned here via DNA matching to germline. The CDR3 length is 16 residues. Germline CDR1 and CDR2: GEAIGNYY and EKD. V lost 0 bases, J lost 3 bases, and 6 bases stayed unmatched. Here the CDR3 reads CACDTRGIRTSDKLIF. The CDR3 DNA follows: TGTGCCTGTGACACCAGGGGGATACGAACGTCCGATAAACTCATCTTT.

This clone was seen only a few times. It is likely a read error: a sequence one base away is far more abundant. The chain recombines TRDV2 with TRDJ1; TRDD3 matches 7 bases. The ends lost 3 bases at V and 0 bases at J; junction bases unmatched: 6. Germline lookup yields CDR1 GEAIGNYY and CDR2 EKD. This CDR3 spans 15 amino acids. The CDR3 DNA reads TGTGCCTGTGACGCTCTTACTGGGGACACCGATAAACTCATCTTT. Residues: CACDALTGDTDKLIF.